This record covers a single T cell receptor beta chain. Its antigen is not identified. This entry is derived from a study of post-analysis software for immune sequencing data. The TCR beta cDNA libraries carried unique molecular identifiers. TCRdb re-derived calls from the PCR reads in MiXCR, one entry per CDR3 protein. The sample shows 740,000 or so distinct CDR3 sequences, approximately 57% of them seen only once. The study's findings and limits: Relative to controls, patients with multiple sclerosis showed significantly lower normalized Chao1 diversity.

The origin of this receptor is a girl aged 10-17 years with multiple sclerosis. Sequenced sample: blood.

The CDR3 loop reads CASSVESGYEQYF. CDR3 nucleotides: TGTGCCAGCAGCGTAGAGAGCGGGTACGAGCAGTACTTC. The V and J genes are TRBV9 and TRBJ2-7; a weak D match, TRBD2 (6 bases). Germline V gene lookup returns CDR1 SGDLS and CDR2 YYNGEE. This CDR3 region has 13 residues. The ends were cut back, 0 bases at V and 4 bases at J, with 8 bases in the middle.